The 14 T cell receptor beta chains in this list originate from one sample, sequenced in a study of T-cell memory formation after mild COVID-19. TCRdb itself ran the 5' RACE reads through MiXCR, one entry per CDR3 protein. The table includes about 390,000 distinct CDR3 sequences, more than 20% detected once. The specimen sequenced was PBMCs or a T cell subset sorted from them (not recorded which). These TCRs come from an adult woman who had mild COVID-19 (a few samples of this study predate the infection). Cell type and time point are not known.

The V call is TRBV7-9, the J call TRBJ2-7; D may correspond to TRBD1 or TRBD2 (5 bases each). V shed 8 bases and J shed 6 bases, with 5 bases lying between them. This CDR3 has 9 amino acids. Germline assignment: CDR1 SEHNR and CDR2 FQNEAQ (reference sequence). CDR3 sequence reads: CASGTEQYF. The CDR3 coding sequence is TGTGCCAGCGGGACCGAGCAGTACTTC. Combining the CDR3 with reference TRBV7-9 and TRBJ2-7 gives the whole variable domain DTGVSQNPRHKITKRGQNVTFRCDPISEHNRLYWYRQTLGQGPEFLTYFQNEAQLEKSRLLSDRFSAERPKGSFSTLEIQRTEQGDSAMYLCASGTEQYFGPGTRLTVT.

This clonotype was recorded a few times. The V gene is TRBV11-2, the J gene TRBJ1-1, with D possibly being TRBD1 (5 bases). The germline gives CDR1 SGHAT, CDR2 FQNNGV. The CDR3 runs to 15 residues. With 6 bases removed from V and 2 bases from J, the gap between germline ends came to 16 bases. This chain's CDR3 is CASSYSQAPNTEAFF. CDR3 bases: TGTGCCAGCAGTTACTCACAGGCGCCAAACACTGAAGCTTTCTTT.

This clonotype appeared many times. The chain is built from TRBV7-9 and TRBJ2-5; D may be TRBD1 or TRBD2 (5 bases each). CDR3 length equals 16 residues. Germline V gene data show CDR1 as SEHNR and CDR2 as FQNEAQ (reference sequence). The ends were cut back, 1 base at V and 1 base at J, with 13 bases in the middle. In DNA form, the CDR3 reads TGTGCCAGCAGCTTAGGAGGGGTTCTGGTCCAAGAGACCCAGTACTTC. Residues: CASSLGGVLVQETQYF.

This chain uses TRBV7-2 with TRBJ2-5; unclear D gene. This CDR3 is built from 13 residues. V was shortened by 2 bases and J by 5 bases, with 9 bases between the two germline ends. CDR1 SGHTA and CDR2 FQGNSA come from the germline V gene. CDR3 coding DNA: TGTGCCAGCAGCTTACGTTCTAGGGAGACCCAGTACTTC. Its translation: CASSLRSRETQYF.

This clonotype turned up a few times. This chain uses TRBV7-6 with TRBJ2-5; D is ambiguous. Germline V gene lookup returns CDR1 SGHVS and CDR2 FNYEAQ. V lost 5 bases, J lost 5 bases, and 12 bases lay in between. The length of the CDR3 is 13 residues. For the CDR3, the DNA is TGTGCCAGCAGCAACGGGCCGCGGGAGACCCAGTACTTC. Protein product: CASSNGPRETQYF.

This clonotype has a single count. This rearrangement joins TRBV27 to TRBJ2-1; D is uncertain. The CDR3 is 14 residues long. Germline loops: CDR1 MNHEY, CDR2 SMNVEV (reference sequence). V was shortened by 8 bases and J by 1 base, with 12 bases between the two germline ends. The CDR3 coding sequence is TGTGCCAGCGCCCCGCCCGGTTCCTACAATGAGCAGTTCTTC. Its protein product is CASAPPGSYNEQFF.

The chain combines TRBV7-9 with TRBJ2-7; the D gene is possibly TRBD2 (6 bases). Germline CDR1 reads SEHNR; CDR2 reads FQNEAQ (reference sequence). The CDR3 runs to 15 residues. V dropped 1 base and J dropped 6 bases, with 16 bases sitting between them. CDR3 region: CASSLEEGSSFEQYF. CDR3 DNA: TGTGCCAGCAGCTTAGAGGAGGGAAGCTCGTTCGAGCAGTACTTC.

The chain joins TRBV7-9 to TRBJ2-2; D possibly corresponds to TRBD1 (5 bases). The germline V gene encodes CDR1 SEHNR and CDR2 FQNEAQ (reference sequence). Deletions cut 1 base from V and 7 bases from J, with 13 bases between. The CDR3 length is 15 residues. The CDR3 DNA is TGTGCCAGCAGCTTAGGAGCAGGGAAGGGCGGGGAGCTGTTTTTT. Its translation is CASSLGAGKGGELFF.

V is TRBV24-1 and J is TRBJ2-1; 12 nucleotides line up with TRBD2. After removal of 5 bases from V and 6 bases from J, the junction contained 10 bases not matched to a gene. The CDR3 has 17 amino acids. Per germline, CDR1 KGHDR and CDR2 SFDVKD. The CDR3 region is CATSAVRVLAGGNEQFF. In DNA, the CDR3 is TGTGCCACCAGTGCCGTAAGGGTACTAGCGGGAGGCAATGAGCAGTTCTTC.

This rearrangement joins TRBV18 to TRBJ2-7, with a possible D match to TRBD1 (5 bases). The CDR3 has 14 amino acids. Germline CDR1 is KGHSH and CDR2 is LQKENI. Between the trimmed V and J ends, which lost 3 bases and 4 bases, there was a span of 13 bases. The CDR3 DNA reads TGTGCCAGCTCACCTCCCATAGGGGTGTACGAGCAGTACTTC. Translated: CASSPPIGVYEQYF.

Only a few counts were recorded for this clonotype. V is TRBV5-4 and J is TRBJ2-3; D not certain. The V gene lost 1 base and the J gene lost 0 bases, with 12 bases spanning the gap. Germline loops: CDR1 SGHNT, CDR2 YYREEE (reference sequence). This CDR3 is built from 16 residues. In DNA, the CDR3 is TGTGCCAGCAGCTTGTTCCGGGCCCCTAGCACAGATACGCAGTATTTT. Its translation: CASSLFRAPSTDTQYF.

The chain carries TRBV29-1 and TRBJ2-7; tentatively, D is TRBD1 (6 bases). Germline V gene data show CDR1 as SQVTM and CDR2 as ANQGSEA. Trimming removed 1 base at V and 2 bases at J, with 15 bases between. The length of the CDR3 is 15 residues. CDR3 region: CSVEGLQGRAYEQYF. The CDR3 DNA follows: TGCAGCGTTGAAGGCCTACAGGGTCGGGCCTACGAGCAGTACTTC.

V usage is TRBV24-1 and J usage is TRBJ2-1; 8 bases match TRBD1. V lost 0 bases, J lost 8 bases, and 2 bases stayed unmatched. The CDR3 has 14 residues. Looked up from germline, CDR1 is KGHDR and CDR2 is SFDVKD. In DNA form, the CDR3 reads TGTGCCACCAGTGATTTGCGACAGGGGTATGAGCAGTTCTTC. It is translated as CATSDLRQGYEQFF.

In this sample, this clonotype turned up a few times. The rearrangement joins TRBV7-2 to TRBJ2-2; 11 positions agree with TRBD2. Germline V gene data show CDR1 as SGHTA and CDR2 as FQGNSA. The CDR3 has 21 amino acids. The ends lost 2 bases at V and 5 bases at J; junction bases unmatched: 19. The CDR3 DNA follows: TGTGCCAGCAGCTTATACGGGCTAGCGGGAGGTTTCGGTTCTTTGACCGGGGAGCTGTTTTTT. Translating gives CASSLYGLAGGFGSLTGELFF.